This T cell receptor (beta chain) was documented in a study of T cells in Graves' hyperthyroidism and ophthalmopathy. Overall study: Peripheral blood was drawn at first diagnosis, prior to all treatment.

V was clipped by 4 bases and J by 1 base, with 20 bases between them. Germline lookup yields CDR1 DFQATT and CDR2 SNEGSKA (reference sequence). This CDR3 has 17 residues. This clonotype was detected many times. Regions amplified from RNA transcripts were the TCR beta CDR3 regions. A first-round RT-PCR of the TCR CDR3 used the HTBI primer set. TCRdb re-called the multiplex PCR reads with MiXCR, one entry per CDR3 protein. The sample shows 500,000 to 800,000 distinct CDR3 sequences, roughly 14% of them seen only once. Orbital computed tomography and thyroid ultrasound, together with serum TRAb and thyroxine and clinical symptoms, were used for diagnoses. Fresh 10 ml peripheral blood yielded PBMCs.

This receptor was identified in a woman in her fifties or sixties with Graves' ophthalmopathy. Source material: blood. The chain links TRBV20-1 to TRBJ2-4, with D tentatively TRBD2 (5 bases). The CDR3 nucleotides read TGCAGTGCTAAGCCTACGAGGGCCTTTAGGGCCAAAAACATTCAGTACTTC. Protein: CSAKPTRAFRAKNIQYF.